This T cell receptor (beta chain) was identified in a study of cytomegalovirus exposure and HLA in healthy donors. CDR3 length: 15 residues. CDR1 and CDR2 (germline): SGDLS, YYNGEE. The V gene lost 3 bases and the J gene lost 7 bases, with 16 bases spanning the gap. Primers for the PCR totalled 60 Vbeta and 13 Jbeta. This table comes from immunoSEQ multiplex PCR, and its TCRdb copy is limited to in-frame clones, with some not included. The table has fewer than 150,000 clones, roughly 85% seen once. The specimen was PBMCs. This clonotype was obtained from a man aged 40-50 years in good health and CMV-seropositive. The rearrangement uses TRBV9 and TRBJ1-4, with a tentative D call TRBD1 (6 bases). CDR3 amino acids: CASSGTGGASEKLFF. As DNA, the CDR3 is TGTGCCAGCAGCGGGACTGGGGGGGCCAGTGAAAAACTGTTTTTT. Supplemented by reference TRBV9 and TRBJ1-4, the full variable domain reads DSGVTQTPKHLITATGQRVTLRCSPRSGDLSVYWYQQSLDQGLQFLIQYYNGEERAKGNILERFSAQQFPDLHSELNLSSLELGDSALYFCASSGTGGASEKLFFGSGTQLSVL.